The rows below give T cell receptor beta chains drawn from one sample of a study of blood T cell repertoires in COVID-19. Libraries were prepared by immunoSEQ multiplex PCR; TCRdb keeps only in-frame clonotypes and omits some of them. The sample includes about 190,000 clones, 70% to 80% of them seen just once. What was sequenced was peripheral blood. The source of these receptors is a man aged 45-65 years who had recovered from COVID-19. The conserved cysteine and the conserved F or W are not part of the CDR3 here. The size of a clone is reported for some rows only, either as once, few or many, or as a class for expanded clones.

NA,TRBV10-3,TRBJ2-7,AISEGTASYEQY
NA,TRBV2,TRBJ2-3,ASREGGGSTGTDTQY
NA,TRBV18,TRBJ2-7,ASSPRTGDDEQY
NA,TRBV11-2,TRBJ1-6,ASSLDRGSPLH
few,TRBV7-2,TRBJ1-1,ASSLSAWDRATEAF
NA,TRBV5-6,TRBJ2-7,ASSPWRALAYEQY
NA,TRBV6-5,TRBJ2-7,ASSIHRDTVYEQY
NA,TRBV19,TRBJ2-7,ASSIAGGIYEQY
NA,TRBV6-2/TRBV6-3,TRBJ1-1,ASSYEAQFRTEAF
NA,TRBV23-1,TRBJ1-2,ASSQSKTGGYT
once,TRBV30,TRBJ1-6,ACAIRQGDSPLH
NA,TRBV7-9,TRBJ1-2,ASSRVGDGYT
NA,TRBV30,TRBJ2-4,AWSQPTGLRTLAKNIQY
NA,TRBV5-8,TRBJ2-1,ASSLGLAFYEQF
NA,TRBV6-4,TRBJ1-6,ASSERDRRGSPLH
NA,TRBV2,TRBJ2-6,ASRQTSGANVLT
NA,TRBV9,TRBJ2-1,ASSILAGGPSYEQF
NA,TRBV4-2,TRBJ2-7,ASSQDPSGMYEQY
NA,TRBV18,TRBJ2-7,ASSLRDSLSYEQY
few,TRBV11-2,TRBJ2-4,ASRAGGGAGKNIQY
NA,TRBV2,TRBJ1-1,ASSEATQRGQAF
NA,TRBV25-1,TRBJ1-2,ASSDGFSEGYT
NA,TRBV6-5,TRBJ1-2,ASSWMRGYYGYT
NA,TRBV18,TRBJ2-1,ASGRDRDNEQF
NA,TRBV11-3,TRBJ2-7,ASSWSGRGGYEQY
NA,TRBV30,TRBJ2-7,ASRRGSYEQY
NA,TRBV4-1,TRBJ1-2,ASSQGNRGQLMGYT
NA,TRBV19,TRBJ1-1,ASSADRGLGNTEAF
NA,TRBV19,TRBJ2-2,ASSMGGTSGNTGELF
NA,TRBV5-4,TRBJ2-5,ASSPDRAAETQY
NA,TRBV30,TRBJ1-1,AWSVGVRTEAF
NA,TRBV5-5,TRBJ1-6,ASSLRDSPLH
NA,TRBV28,TRBJ2-5,ASSTGTGVGETQY
NA,TRBV24-1,TRBJ2-1,ATSDLWLDNEQF
NA,TRBV5-4,TRBJ2-7,ASSLDLGHEQY